One sample yielded the 23 T cell receptor beta chains listed below, sequenced in a study of OX40 agonist ivuxolimab in advanced cancers. Libraries were prepared by immunoSEQ multiplex PCR; TCRdb keeps only in-frame clonotypes and omits some of them. The sample includes roughly 48,000 clones, roughly 88% of them seen just once. Here the sequenced sample was CD4+ or CD8+ T cells sorted from blood, taken in a trial of the OX40 agonist ivuxolimab. The receptors stem from an adult with an advanced solid tumor such as melanoma, head and neck, liver or kidney cancer.

This clone has a handful of counts. This chain connects TRBV11-3 to TRBJ1-2, with D unresolved. The CDR3 has 14 amino acids. The germline V gene encodes CDR1 SGHNT and CDR2 YENEEA. V dropped 2 bases and J dropped 5 bases, with 12 bases sitting between them. The CDR3 DNA sequence: TGTGCCAGCAGCTTATGGCCATCGGGATATGGCTACACCTTC. Amino acid sequence: CASSLWPSGYGYTF. Combining the CDR3 with reference TRBV11-3 and TRBJ1-2 gives the whole variable domain EAGVVQSPRYKIIEKKQPVAFWCNPISGHNTLYWYLQNLGQGPELLIRYENEEAVDDSQLPKDRFSAERLKGVDSTLKIQPAELGDSAVYLCASSLWPSGYGYTFGSGTRLTVV.

The V call is TRBV18, the J call TRBJ2-3; possibly TRBD2 for D (6 bases). CDR1 is KGHSH and CDR2 is LQKENI in the germline V gene. This CDR3 has 16 amino acids. With 3 bases removed from V and 5 bases from J, the gap between germline ends came to 18 bases. For the CDR3, the DNA is TGTGCCAGCTCACCGCTCGGGACTCCAGCAAGAGATACGCAGTATTTT. It specifies CASSPLGTPARDTQYF.

A word on this clone: Relative to the germline gene, one junction end is altered; a read error may explain this. The V and J genes are TRBV29-1 and TRBJ1-4; D is undetermined. Germline V gene lookup returns CDR1 SQVTM and CDR2 ANQGSEA. The CDR3 consists of 13 residues. The CDR3 is CSVEESGGGPQAF. Written as DNA, the CDR3 is TGCAGCGTTGAAGAATCAGGAGGCGGTCCCCAGGCATTT.

The chain employs TRBV12-5 and TRBJ2-6, with D hard to call. Germline loops: CDR1 LGHNT, CDR2 FRNRAP. This CDR3 is built from 14 residues. Between the trimmed V and J ends, which lost 6 bases and 0 bases, there was a span of 6 bases. CDR3 nucleotides: TGTGCTAGTGGACCAAGCTCTGGGGCCAACGTCCTGACTTTC. It specifies CASGPSSGANVLTF.

The V call is TRBV18, the J call TRBJ2-1, with 9 nucleotides matching TRBD1. The CDR3 has 15 residues. Trimming at V came to 0 bases and at J to 6 bases, leaving 3 bases not matched to a gene. The germline V gene has CDR1 KGHSH and CDR2 LQKENI. CDR3: CASSPPGQGGNEQFF. The CDR3 region has the DNA TGTGCCAGCTCACCACCGGGACAGGGAGGCAATGAGCAGTTCTTC.

This clone was seen more than once but under ten times. The chain combines TRBV18 with TRBJ1-1, with no clear D. V lost 3 bases to trimming and J lost 0 bases, with 14 bases between them. Germline assignment: CDR1 KGHSH and CDR2 LQKENI. The CDR3 consists of 16 residues. CDR3 in DNA: TGTGCCAGCTCACCGCTCGAGGGCCAGATGAACACTGAAGCTTTCTTT. Translated, it gives CASSPLEGQMNTEAFF.

The chain couples TRBV4-1 to TRBJ2-1; 9 bases agree with TRBD1. CDR1 is MGHRA, CDR2 YSYEKL, per germline. After removal of 2 bases from V and 0 bases from J, the junction contained 11 bases not matched to a gene. The CDR3 runs to 19 residues. The DNA for the CDR3 is TGCGCCAGCAGCCAAATGTTGATGGGACAGGGACTCTCCTACAATGAGCAGTTCTTC. Its protein product is CASSQMLMGQGLSYNEQFF.

V gene TRBV6-1 combines with J gene TRBJ2-7, with a weak D call TRBD1 (6 bases). V shed 6 bases and J shed 6 bases, with 12 bases lying between them. The CDR3 is 12 residues long. The germline gives CDR1 MNHNS, CDR2 SASEGT. The CDR3 reads CASRVQGAEQYF. Written as DNA, the CDR3 is TGTGCCAGCAGGGTACAGGGAGCCGAGCAGTACTTC.

The gene calls are TRBV11-2 and TRBJ2-7, with TRBD1 identical over 8 bases. Germline values: CDR1 SGHAT, CDR2 FQNNGV. Germline trimming cut 3 bases from V and 1 base from J; bases unmatched to any gene: 5. CDR3 length: 15 residues. This CDR3 is CASSFGRDRSYEQYF. CDR3 nucleotide sequence: TGTGCCAGCAGCTTCGGTAGGGACAGGTCCTACGAGCAGTACTTC.

The gene calls are TRBV19 and TRBJ1-2; 9 bases line up with TRBD1. V shed 1 base, J shed 4 bases, and the junction held 7 bases outside the gene matches. Germline V lookup: CDR1 LNHDA, CDR2 SQIVND (reference sequence). The CDR3 consists of 16 residues. The CDR3 nucleotides read TGTGCCAGTAGTATAGCCCCGGGACAGGGCTCCTATGGCTACACCTTC. Translating gives CASSIAPGQGSYGYTF.

The J gene is TRBJ1-5, the V gene TRBV6-1; tentatively, D is TRBD1 (5 bases). V lost 11 bases and J 7 bases, leaving 9 bases between the germline ends. The CDR3 has 10 residues. The germline gives CDR1 MNHNS, CDR2 SASEGT. CDR3: CAGGAQPQHF. Here the CDR3 DNA reads TGTGCCGGAGGGGCCCAGCCCCAGCATTTT.

This CDR3 reads CASSELAGGVYGYTF. The CDR3 nucleotides are TGTGCCAGCAGTGAATTAGCAGGGGGCGTCTATGGCTACACCTTC. The rearrangement joins TRBV2 to TRBJ1-2; 8 bases line up with TRBD1. This CDR3 spans 15 amino acids. The germline V gene has CDR1 SNHLY and CDR2 FYNNEI. Unmatched junction bases numbered 6, after V lost 2 bases and J lost 4 bases. Complete variable domain (other parts from reference TRBV2 and TRBJ1-2): EPEVTQTPSHQVTQMGQEVILRCVPISNHLYFYWYRQILGQKVEFLVSFYNNEISEKSEIFDDQFSVERPDGSNFTLKIRSTKLEDSAMYFCASSELAGGVYGYTFGSGTRLTVV.

The chain links TRBV11-1 to TRBJ1-2, with a weak D call TRBD1 (5 bases). The CDR3 consists of 13 residues. Germline V gene data show CDR1 as SGHAT and CDR2 as FQDESV (reference sequence). Trimming removed 7 bases from V and 5 bases from J, with 14 bases in between. The CDR3 DNA follows: TGTGCCAGCACTTGGGGCGTAAGTTATGGCTACACCTTC. Translated, it gives CASTWGVSYGYTF.

The rearrangement links TRBV6-5 to TRBJ1-1; D unresolved. Deletions cut 6 bases from V and 11 bases from J, with 13 bases between. The CDR3 loop spans 11 amino acids. Per germline, CDR1 MNHEY and CDR2 SVGAGI. The chain's CDR3 is CASSPLEEAFF. In DNA form, the CDR3 reads TGTGCCAGCAGCCCCCTCGAAGAGGCTTTCTTT.

The chain combines TRBV4-2 with TRBJ1-3; maybe TRBD1 (6 bases). Germline values: CDR1 LGHNA, CDR2 YNFKEQ. The CDR3 has 15 amino acids. Trimming stripped 4 bases from V and 0 bases from J, with 10 bases between. In DNA form, the CDR3 reads TGTGCCAGCAGCCTCGACAGGACCTCTGGAAACACCATATATTTT. Protein sequence: CASSLDRTSGNTIYF.

V is TRBV6-5 and J is TRBJ1-6, with 10 bases lining up with TRBD1. The V gene end was trimmed by 6 bases and the J gene end by 10 bases; junction bases not matched to a gene: 6. From germline, CDR1 is MNHEY and CDR2 SVGAGI. The CDR3 has 14 residues. For the CDR3, the DNA is TGTGCCAGCAGCTACCGACAGGGGGCCTCACCCCTCCACTTT. The encoded protein is CASSYRQGASPLHF.

Only one count was recorded for this clone. The chain has TRBV19 and TRBJ2-1, with 7 positions matching TRBD2. This CDR3 spans 17 amino acids. CDR1 is LNHDA and CDR2 is SQIVND in the germline V gene (reference sequence). J gave up 1 base and V 5 bases, and 11 bases lay outside the gene matches. CDR3 DNA sequence: TGTGCCAGTAGTCCCAATGGCGGGAGTGGGTCCTACAATGAGCAGTTCTTC. This encodes CASSPNGGSGSYNEQFF.

The chain uses TRBV6-6 and TRBJ2-2, with D uncertain. There are 12 residues in the CDR3. The germline V and J ends were trimmed by 7 bases and 8 bases, with 11 bases remaining between them. Germline values: CDR1 MNHNY, CDR2 SVGAGI (reference sequence). CDR3 in amino acids: CASTTMRGELFF. CDR3 DNA sequence: TGTGCCAGCACCACCATGCGGGGGGAGCTGTTTTTT.

This clone has a handful of counts. V is TRBV19 and J is TRBJ2-1; TRBD2 matches at 13 bases. The CDR3 covers 15 residues. V lost 5 bases, J lost 9 bases, and 7 bases stayed unmatched. Germline assignment: CDR1 LNHDA and CDR2 SQIVND (reference sequence). CDR3 amino acids: CASSPGLAGVSEQFF. In nucleotides, the CDR3 is TGTGCCAGTAGTCCCGGACTAGCGGGAGTTTCTGAGCAGTTCTTC.

CDR3 amino acids: CASSPRQSTSSGNTIYF. CDR3 coding DNA: TGTGCCAGCAGCCCCAGACAGTCAACTTCCTCTGGAAACACCATATATTTT. The V call is TRBV7-9, the J call TRBJ1-3, with TRBD1 as a possible D gene (5 bases). The CDR3 sequence is 17 residues long. V lost 5 bases and J lost 0, with 17 bases in between. Germline CDR1 reads SEHNR; CDR2 reads FQNEAQ (reference sequence).

The CDR3 is CASSIQPGGTGSYEQYF. DNA for the CDR3: TGCGCCAGCAGCATCCAGCCAGGGGGGACAGGGTCCTACGAGCAGTACTTC. V and J are TRBV5-1 and TRBJ2-7, with 9 nucleotides matching TRBD1. Germline lookup yields CDR1 SGHRS and CDR2 YFSETQ. With 4 bases clipped from V and 1 base from J, the junction kept 12 bases outside the gene matches. The CDR3 spans 17 residues.

The V and J genes are TRBV15 and TRBJ2-5; 7 nucleotides agree with TRBD2. The J call is uncertain, as TRBJ2-7 better fits the DNA end. Germline V gives CDR1 LNHNV, CDR2 YYDKDF (reference sequence). This CDR3 is built from 16 residues. As DNA, the CDR3 is TGTGCCACCAGCTTGGGGAGGGGCGGGAGCTCCTACGAGCAGTACTTC. Protein: CATSLGRGGSSYEQYF.

This chain connects TRBV7-2 to TRBJ2-4, with TRBD1 matching 9 bases. CDR1 is SGHTA, CDR2 FQGNSA, per germline. This CDR3 spans 17 amino acids. The trim removed 2 bases at V and 1 base at J, leaving 6 bases unmatched. The CDR3 loop reads CASSLNTGGAAKNIQYF. CDR3 in DNA: TGTGCCAGCAGCTTAAACACAGGGGGCGCGGCCAAAAACATTCAGTACTTC.